A single sample is the source of the 3 T cell receptor beta chains below, sequenced in a study of blood T cell repertoires in COVID-19. Data came from immunoSEQ multiplex PCR; TCRdb stores just in-frame clones and leaves some out. The sample shows about 76,000 clones, roughly nine tenths of them seen only once. The sample consisted of peripheral blood. These receptors came from a human donor in a cohort sampled during active COVID-19.

The chain employs TRBV27 and TRBJ2-2; D possibly corresponds to TRBD2 (6 bases). Germline CDR1 reads MNHEY; CDR2 reads SMNVEV (reference sequence). V was shortened by 3 bases and J by 6 bases, with 14 bases between the two germline ends. The CDR3 has 15 amino acids. The CDR3 protein is CASSFHGTAAGELFF. The CDR3 nucleotides read TGTGCCAGCAGTTTCCACGGGACTGCGGCCGGGGAGCTGTTTTTT.

This chain links TRBV5-1 with TRBJ2-1, with 12 bases that match TRBD2. Germline V lookup: CDR1 SGHRS, CDR2 YFSETQ. The CDR3 is made up of 16 amino acids. The J segment lost 0 bases and the V segment lost 4 bases, leaving 2 bases of the junction unmatched. CDR3 bases: TGCGCCAGCAGCATGACTAGCGGGAGCTCCTACAATGAGCAGTTCTTC. Its protein is CASSMTSGSSYNEQFF.

This chain connects TRBV28 to TRBJ1-2; a weak D match, TRBD1 (6 bases). CDR1 MDHEN and CDR2 SYDVKM come from the germline V gene. V lost 7 bases and J lost 2, with 11 bases in between. The CDR3 is made up of 13 amino acids. CDR3 sequence (DNA): TGTGCCAGCACGGTGGGGGCGAACTATGGCTACACCTTC. Encoded protein: CASTVGANYGYTF.